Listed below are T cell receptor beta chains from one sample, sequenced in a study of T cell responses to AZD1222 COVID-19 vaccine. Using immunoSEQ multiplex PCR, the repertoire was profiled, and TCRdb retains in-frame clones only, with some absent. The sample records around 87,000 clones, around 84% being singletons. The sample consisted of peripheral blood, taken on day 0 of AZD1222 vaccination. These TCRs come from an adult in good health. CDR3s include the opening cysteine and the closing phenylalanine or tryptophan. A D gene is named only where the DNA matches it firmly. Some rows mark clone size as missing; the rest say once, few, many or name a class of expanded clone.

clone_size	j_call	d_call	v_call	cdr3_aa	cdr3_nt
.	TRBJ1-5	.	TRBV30	CAWSRGLNQPQHF	TGTGCCTGGAGCCGGGGGCTAAATCAGCCCCAGCATTTT
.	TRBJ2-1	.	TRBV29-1	CSVEGRGGMDNEQFF	TGCAGCGTTGAAGGACGCGGAGGTATGGACAATGAGCAGTTCTTC
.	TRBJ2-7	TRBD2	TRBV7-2	CASSPTSTSGGYEQYF	TGTGCCAGCAGCCCCACCTCGACTAGCGGGGGATACGAGCAGTACTTC
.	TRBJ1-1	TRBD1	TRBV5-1	CASSLGQGPYTEAFF	TGCGCCAGCAGCTTGGGACAGGGGCCCTACACTGAAGCTTTCTTT
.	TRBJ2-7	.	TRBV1	CTSSQEFLEQYF	TGCACCAGCAGCCAAGAGTTCCTCGAGCAGTACTTC
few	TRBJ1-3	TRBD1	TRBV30	CAWNQGESGNTIYF	TGTGCCTGGAATCAGGGGGAGTCTGGAAACACCATATATTTT
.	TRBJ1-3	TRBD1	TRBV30	CAWRRQTGGGNTIYF	TGTGCCTGGAGGCGGCAGACAGGGGGAGGAAACACCATATATTTT
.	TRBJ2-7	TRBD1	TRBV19	CASSSTDRAPYEQYF	TGTGCCAGTAGTTCAACCGACAGGGCCCCCTACGAGCAGTACTTC
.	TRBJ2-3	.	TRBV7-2	CASSFLLSTDTQYF	TGTGCCAGCAGCTTTCTGCTGTCCACAGATACGCAGTATTTT
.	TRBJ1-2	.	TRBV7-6	CASSRAGSYGYTF	TGTGCCAGCAGCCGGGCAGGGTCCTATGGCTACACCTTC
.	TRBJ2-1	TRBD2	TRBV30	CAWTPAAGGPNEQFF	TGTGCCTGGACGCCGGCGGCGGGAGGGCCCAATGAGCAGTTCTTC
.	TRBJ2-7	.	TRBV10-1	CASSEAGREDEQYF	TGCGCCAGCAGTGAGGCGGGACGGGAAGACGAGCAGTACTTC
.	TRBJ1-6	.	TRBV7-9	CASSLAGSQNSPLHF	TGTGCCAGCAGCTTAGCAGGATCCCAGAATTCACCCCTCCACTTT
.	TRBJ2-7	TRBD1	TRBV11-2	CASRGTGLYEQYF	TGTGCCAGCAGGGGGACAGGGCTCTACGAGCAGTACTTC
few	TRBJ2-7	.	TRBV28	CASSPYRDREQYF	TGTGCCAGCAGTCCATACAGGGACCGCGAGCAGTACTTC
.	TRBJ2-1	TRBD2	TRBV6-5	CASSSWGGRNEQFF	TGTGCCAGCAGTTCTTGGGGGGGACGAAATGAGCAGTTCTTC
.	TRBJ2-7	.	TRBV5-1	CASSSGNSYEQYF	TGCGCCAGCAGCTCCGGGAACTCCTACGAGCAGTACTTC
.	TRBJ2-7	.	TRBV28	CASSMGLSSYEQYF	TGTGCCAGCTCTATGGGGCTGAGCTCCTACGAGCAGTACTTC
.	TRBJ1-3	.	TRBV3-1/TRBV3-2	CASSQGHIGNTIYF	TGTGCCAGCAGCCAAGGGCACATTGGAAACACCATATATTTT
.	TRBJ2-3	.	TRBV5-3	CARSCFSGPNRDTQYF	TGTGCCAGAAGCTGCTTCTCGGGACCGAACAGAGATACGCAGTATTTT
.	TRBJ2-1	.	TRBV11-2	CASSLWYEQFF	TGTGCCAGCAGCTTATGGTATGAGCAGTTCTTC
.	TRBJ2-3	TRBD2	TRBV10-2	CASRAHSLADTDTQYF	TGCGCCAGCAGGGCGCACTCTCTAGCGGACACAGATACGCAGTATTTT
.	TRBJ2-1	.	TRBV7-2	CASSPLVLGGGTYNEQFF	TGTGCCAGCAGCCCACTAGTGTTAGGCGGAGGCACCTACAATGAGCAGTTCTTC
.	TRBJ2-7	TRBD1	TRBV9	CASSVPTDRANGRQYF	TGTGCCAGCAGCGTTCCTACAGACAGGGCAAATGGGCGGCAGTACTTC
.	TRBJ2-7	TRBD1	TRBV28	CASITPGQGTYEQYF	TGTGCCAGCATAACACCGGGACAGGGGACCTACGAGCAGTACTTC
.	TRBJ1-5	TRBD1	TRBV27	CASKNTGGSNQPQHF	TGTGCCAGCAAAAATACAGGGGGGAGCAATCAGCCCCAGCATTTT
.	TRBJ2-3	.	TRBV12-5	CASGLGSLLDTQYF	TGTGCTAGTGGTTTGGGGTCTCTTTTAGATACGCAGTATTTT
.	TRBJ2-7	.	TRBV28	CASSPRHRAPYEQYF	TGTGCCAGTTCCCCCCGTCACAGGGCGCCCTACGAGCAGTACTTC
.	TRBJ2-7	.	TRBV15	CATRLGESSYEQYF	TGTGCCACCCGCCTAGGCGAGAGCTCCTACGAGCAGTACTTC
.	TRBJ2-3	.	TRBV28	CASSLPQGNADTQYF	TGTGCCAGCAGTTTGCCCCAGGGGAATGCGGATACGCAGTATTTT
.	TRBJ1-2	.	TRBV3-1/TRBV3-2	CASSHGRGGYTF	TGTGCCAGCAGCCATGGGCGAGGGGGCTACACCTTC
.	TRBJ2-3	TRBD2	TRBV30	CAWSRGGNTQYF	TGTGCCTGGAGTCGGGGGGGAAATACGCAGTATTTT
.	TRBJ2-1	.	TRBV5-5	CASSLEQISYNEQFF	TGTGCCAGCAGCTTGGAACAGATTTCCTACAATGAGCAGTTCTTC
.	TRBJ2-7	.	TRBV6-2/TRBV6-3	CASSYSSYEQYF	TGTGCCAGCAGTTACTCCTCCTACGAGCAGTACTTC
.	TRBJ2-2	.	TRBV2	CASKIPVATGELFF	TGTGCCAGCAAGATACCAGTTGCCACCGGGGAGCTGTTTTTT
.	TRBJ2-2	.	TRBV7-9	CASSLNTGELFF	TGTGCCAGCAGCTTGAACACCGGGGAGCTGTTTTTT
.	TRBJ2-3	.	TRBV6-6	CASRRRSGTDTQYF	TGTGCCAGCAGAAGACGGAGCGGCACAGATACGCAGTATTTT
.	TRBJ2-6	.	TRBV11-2	CASSRRGSGANVLTF	TGTGCCAGCAGTAGACGGGGTTCTGGGGCCAACGTCCTGACTTTC
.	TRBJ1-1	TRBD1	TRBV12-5	CASGPGGQNTEAFF	TGTGCTAGTGGTCCAGGGGGGCAGAACACTGAAGCTTTCTTT
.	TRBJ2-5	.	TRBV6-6	CASSPLDRSLLQETQYF	TGTGCCAGCAGTCCCCTCGACAGGAGCCTACTACAAGAGACCCAGTACTTC
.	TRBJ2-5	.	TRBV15	CATSRDQGGLAERQTQYF	TGTGCCACCAGCAGAGATCAGGGGGGGCTAGCTGAGCGACAGACCCAGTACTTC
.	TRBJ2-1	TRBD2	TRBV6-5	CASRSGLVLVNEQFF	TGTGCCAGTCGTTCGGGACTAGTCTTGGTTAATGAGCAGTTCTTC
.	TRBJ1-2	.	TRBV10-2	CASSRAGYYGYTF	TGCGCCAGCAGCCGTGCAGGGTACTATGGCTACACCTTC
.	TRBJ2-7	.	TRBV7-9	CASSLYGGASSYEQYF	TGTGCCAGCAGCTTATACGGCGGGGCGAGCTCCTACGAGCAGTACTTC
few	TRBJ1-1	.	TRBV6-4	CASSATGGGTEAFF	TGTGCCAGCAGTGCCACGGGGGGGGGCACTGAAGCTTTCTTT
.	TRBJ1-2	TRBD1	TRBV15	CATSTGGGEGGYTF	TGTGCCACCAGCACAGGAGGGGGCGAGGGTGGCTACACCTTC
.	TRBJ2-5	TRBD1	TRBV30	CAWTQGAGETQYF	TGTGCCTGGACACAGGGGGCAGGGGAGACCCAGTACTTC
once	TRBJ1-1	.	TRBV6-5	CASSPTRRDTEAFF	TGTGCCAGCAGTCCTACCAGGAGGGACACTGAAGCTTTCTTT
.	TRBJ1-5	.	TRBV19	CASSMDPRQPQHF	TGTGCCAGTAGTATGGATCCCAGACAGCCCCAGCATTTT
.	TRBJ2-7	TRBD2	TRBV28	CASGSSAGDRYEQYF	TGTGCCAGTGGGAGCTCGGCGGGAGATCGCTACGAGCAGTACTTC
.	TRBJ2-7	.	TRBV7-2	CASRSGTMSYEQYF	TGTGCCAGCAGGTCCGGGACAATGAGCTACGAGCAGTACTTC
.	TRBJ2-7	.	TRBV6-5	CASSHRRSYEQYF	TGTGCCAGCAGTCACAGGAGAAGCTACGAGCAGTACTTC
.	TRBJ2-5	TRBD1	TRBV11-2	CASSFRQGAFETQYF	TGTGCCAGCAGCTTCCGACAGGGGGCATTTGAGACCCAGTACTTC
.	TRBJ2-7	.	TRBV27	CASSRTYSYEQYF	TGTGCCAGCAGTCGGACGTACTCCTACGAGCAGTACTTC